The entry that follows covers one T cell receptor (beta chain) sequence. The sample belongs to a study of radiation and T cells in renal cell carcinoma. Time point in this sample: blood 4 weeks post-SBRT, at nephrectomy. Treatment of the sample: 15 Gy SBRT to primary tumor, nephrectomy 4 weeks later. Clones were read by immunoSEQ multiplex PCR, and TCRdb kept only the in-frame ones, dropping some. The data show roughly 160,000 clones, with 88% seen just once and roughly 10% held by the top ten. The TCR sequence derives from a woman aged 45 to 65 with renal cell carcinoma. The specimen comprised blood, sampled from a patient whose treatment included radiotherapy and nephrectomy.

The CDR3 protein is CASSLDQWGGTF. Written as DNA, the CDR3 is TGTGCCAGCAGCTTAGATCAATGGGGGGGCACCTTC. The chain combines TRBV11-2 with TRBJ1-2; possible D gene TRBD1, 5 bases. The CDR3 loop spans 12 amino acids. V was cut by 0 bases and J by 13 bases, with 12 bases left in between. Germline CDR1 is SGHAT and CDR2 is FQNNGV.